One sample yielded the 4 T cell receptor beta chains listed below, sequenced in a study of blood T cells in healthy people across ages. A second PCR, run for about 7 to 11 cycles, used a sample-barcoded 5' primer plus a J-beta primer mix. TCRdb re-derived calls from the 5' RACE reads in MiXCR, one entry per CDR3 protein. The data show 600,000 to 800,000 distinct CDR3 sequences, around 21% seen once. Sequenced input: blood. The source of these receptors is a man in his sixties or seventies in good health.

This clonotype was counted between two and nine times. CDR3 sequence: CATSDGNEYEQYF. The CDR3 DNA sequence: TGTGCCACCAGTGATGGGAACGAGTACGAGCAGTACTTC. The V and J genes are TRBV24-1 and TRBJ2-7, with D hard to call. The germline V gene encodes CDR1 KGHDR and CDR2 SFDVKD. V was trimmed by 3 bases and J by 4 bases, leaving 9 bases between them. CDR3 size: 13 residues.

V gene TRBV20-1 combines with J gene TRBJ2-4; possible D gene TRBD1, 5 bases. The CDR3 runs 16 residues. CDR1 is DFQATT, CDR2 SNEGSKA, per germline (reference sequence). Trimming shortened V by 3 bases and J by 0 bases, and 15 bases separated the two germline ends. Written as DNA, the CDR3 is TGCAGTGCTAGGGGGCTCAGCGACAAAGCCAAAAACATTCAGTACTTC. Residues: CSARGLSDKAKNIQYF.

The rearrangement joins TRBV5-5 to TRBJ1-4; D remains unclear. The CDR3 length is 15 residues. The V end lost 4 bases, the J end lost 0 bases, and 10 bases lay between the germline ends. The germline V gene encodes CDR1 SGHKS and CDR2 YYEKEE (reference sequence). The DNA of the CDR3 is TGTGCCAGCAGCCTCGGACTCACAACTAATGAAAAACTGTTTTTT. This sequence encodes CASSLGLTTNEKLFF.

This clonotype was observed a handful of times. The chain links TRBV6-1 to TRBJ2-5, with D perhaps matching TRBD1 (6 bases). The CDR3 loop spans 15 amino acids. Germline values: CDR1 MNHNS, CDR2 SASEGT. The V end lost 1 base, the J end lost 1 base, and 10 bases lay between the germline ends. The CDR3 region has the DNA TGTGCCAGCAGTGAAGATGTAGGGGGCCAAGAGACCCAGTACTTC. This codes for CASSEDVGGQETQYF.